This T cell receptor beta chain is from a study of spatial heterogeneity in lung cancer. About the study: Each time, sequencing found more beta-chain sequences than alpha-chain sequences.

The CDR3 loop spans 15 amino acids. The ends lost 0 bases at V and 9 bases at J; junction bases unmatched: 5. Germline-derived CDR1 and CDR2 are MNHEY and SVGAGI. This clonotype has a count of ten or more. Little can be read into the size of this beta chain, an off-target read in a library designed for alpha chains. The time point here: sample taken at primary tumor resection. TCRs were sequenced from unsorted whole RNA of tumor, nontumor lung or PBMC. One entry per CDR3 protein, called by TCRdb with MiXCR from the 5' RACE reads. Here the sample spans some 14,000 distinct CDR3 sequences, about 5.6% being singletons.

The specimen was lung tumor tissue, collected at surgery. The chain is built from TRBV6-5 and TRBJ1-6; 7 nucleotides line up with TRBD1. This TCR was sampled from a human donor with early-stage non-small cell lung cancer. This CDR3 reads CASSYSFPGGSPLHF. In nucleotides, the CDR3 is TGTGCCAGCAGTTACTCCTTCCCAGGGGGTTCACCCCTCCACTTT.